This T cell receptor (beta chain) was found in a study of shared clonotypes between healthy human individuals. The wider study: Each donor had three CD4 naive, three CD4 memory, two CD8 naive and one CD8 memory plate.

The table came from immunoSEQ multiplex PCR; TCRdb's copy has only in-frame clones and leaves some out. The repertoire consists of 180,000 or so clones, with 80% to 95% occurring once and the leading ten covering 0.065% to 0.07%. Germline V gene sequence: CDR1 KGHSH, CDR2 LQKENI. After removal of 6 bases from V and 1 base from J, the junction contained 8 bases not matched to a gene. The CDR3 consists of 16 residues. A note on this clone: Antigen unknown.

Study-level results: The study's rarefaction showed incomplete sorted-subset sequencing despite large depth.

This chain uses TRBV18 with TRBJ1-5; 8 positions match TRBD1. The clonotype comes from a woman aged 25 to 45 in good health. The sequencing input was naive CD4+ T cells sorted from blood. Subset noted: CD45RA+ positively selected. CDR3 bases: TGTGCCAGCTCTCGAACAGGGGGTGGAAGCAATCAGCCCCAGCATTTT. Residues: CASSRTGGGSNQPQHF.